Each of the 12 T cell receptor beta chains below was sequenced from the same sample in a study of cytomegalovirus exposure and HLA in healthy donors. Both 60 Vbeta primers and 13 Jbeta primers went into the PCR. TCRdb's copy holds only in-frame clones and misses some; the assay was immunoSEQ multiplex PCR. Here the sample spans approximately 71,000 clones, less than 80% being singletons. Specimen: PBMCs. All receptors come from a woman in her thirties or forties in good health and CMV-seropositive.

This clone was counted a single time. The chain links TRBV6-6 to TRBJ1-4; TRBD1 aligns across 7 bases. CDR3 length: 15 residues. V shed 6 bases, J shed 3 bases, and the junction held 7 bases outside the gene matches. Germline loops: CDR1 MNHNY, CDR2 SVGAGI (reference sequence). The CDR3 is CASSEQGTPNEKLFF. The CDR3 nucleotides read TGTGCCAGCAGCGAACAGGGGACCCCTAATGAAAAACTGTTTTTT.

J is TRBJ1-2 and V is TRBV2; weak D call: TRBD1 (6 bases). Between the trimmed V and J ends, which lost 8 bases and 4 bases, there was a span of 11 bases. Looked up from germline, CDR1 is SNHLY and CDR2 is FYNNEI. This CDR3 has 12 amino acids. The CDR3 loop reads CASGGTPYGYTF. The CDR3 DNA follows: TGTGCCAGCGGGGGCACCCCCTATGGCTACACCTTC.

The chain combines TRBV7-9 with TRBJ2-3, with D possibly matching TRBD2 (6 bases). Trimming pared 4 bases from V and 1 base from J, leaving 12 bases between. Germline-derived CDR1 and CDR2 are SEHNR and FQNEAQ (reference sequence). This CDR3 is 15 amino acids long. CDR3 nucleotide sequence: TGTGCCAGCAGCTCGAGTAGCGGCGGCACAGATACGCAGTATTTT. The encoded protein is CASSSSSGGTDTQYF.

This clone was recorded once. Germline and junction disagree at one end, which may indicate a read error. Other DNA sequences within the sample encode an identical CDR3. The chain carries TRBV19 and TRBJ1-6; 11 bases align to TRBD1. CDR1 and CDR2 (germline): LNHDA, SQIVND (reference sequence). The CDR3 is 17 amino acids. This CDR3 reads CASSTSGTGGDNSPLHF. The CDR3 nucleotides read TGTGCCAGTAGTACCTCCGGGACAGGGGGTGATAATTCCCCCCTCCACTTT.

Written as DNA, the CDR3 is TGTGCTAGTGGTCCCCTGGGACAGGTCACAGATACGCAGTATTTT. Residues: CASGPLGQVTDTQYF. This chain joins TRBV12-5 and TRBJ2-3; 8 positions agree with TRBD1. This CDR3 spans 15 amino acids. Germline-derived CDR1 and CDR2 are LGHNT and FRNRAP. The V segment lost 5 bases and the J segment 2 bases; nucleotides outside the gene matches: 6. The whole variable domain, remainder taken from reference TRBV12-5 and TRBJ2-3, is DARVTQTPRHKVTEMGQEVTMRCQPILGHNTVFWYRQTMMQGLELLAYFRNRAPLDDSGMPKDRFSAEMPDATLATLKIQPSEPRDSAVYFCASGPLGQVTDTQYFGPGTRLTVL.

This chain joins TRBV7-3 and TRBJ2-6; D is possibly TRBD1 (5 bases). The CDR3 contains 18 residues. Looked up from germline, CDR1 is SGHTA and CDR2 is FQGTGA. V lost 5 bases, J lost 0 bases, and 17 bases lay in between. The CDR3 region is CASSHTGSINSGANVLTF. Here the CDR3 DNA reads TGTGCCAGCAGCCACACAGGCTCTATCAACTCTGGGGCCAACGTCCTGACTTTC. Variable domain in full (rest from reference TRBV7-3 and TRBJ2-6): GAGVSQTPSNKVTEKGKYVELRCDPISGHTALYWYRQSLGQGPEFLIYFQGTGAADDSGLPNDRFFAVRPEGSVSTLKIQRTERGDSAVYLCASSHTGSINSGANVLTFGAGSRLTVL.

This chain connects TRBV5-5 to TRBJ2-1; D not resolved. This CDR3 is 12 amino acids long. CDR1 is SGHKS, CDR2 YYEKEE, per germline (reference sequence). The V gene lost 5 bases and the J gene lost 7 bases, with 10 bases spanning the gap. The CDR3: CASSLVRNEQFF. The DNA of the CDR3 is TGTGCCAGCAGTTTAGTGCGGAATGAGCAGTTCTTC. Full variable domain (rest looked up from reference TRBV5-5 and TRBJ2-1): DAGVTQSPTHLIKTRGQQVTLRCSPISGHKSVSWYQQVLGQGPQFIFQYYEKEERGRGNFPDRFSARQFPNYSSELNVNALLLGDSALYLCASSLVRNEQFFGPGTRLTVL.

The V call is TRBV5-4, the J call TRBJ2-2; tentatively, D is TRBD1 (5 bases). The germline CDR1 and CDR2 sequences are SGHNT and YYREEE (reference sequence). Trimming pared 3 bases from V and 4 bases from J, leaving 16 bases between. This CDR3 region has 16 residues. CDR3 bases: TGTGCCAGCAGCTCACGCAGTACAGGACGCACCGGGGAGCTGTTTTTT. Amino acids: CASSSRSTGRTGELFF.

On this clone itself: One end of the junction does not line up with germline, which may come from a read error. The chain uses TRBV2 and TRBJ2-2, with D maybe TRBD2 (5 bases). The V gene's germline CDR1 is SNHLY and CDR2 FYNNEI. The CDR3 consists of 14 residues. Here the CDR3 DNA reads TGTGCCAGCGGGGAACAGACGAACGCCGGGGAACTGTTTTTT. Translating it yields CASGEQTNAGELFF. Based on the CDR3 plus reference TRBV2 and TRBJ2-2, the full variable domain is EPEVTQTPSHQVTQMGQEVILRCVPISNHLYFYWYRQILGQKVEFLVSFYNNEISEKSEIFDDQFSVERPDGSNFTLKIRSTKLEDSAMYFCASGEQTNAGELFFGEGSRLTVL.

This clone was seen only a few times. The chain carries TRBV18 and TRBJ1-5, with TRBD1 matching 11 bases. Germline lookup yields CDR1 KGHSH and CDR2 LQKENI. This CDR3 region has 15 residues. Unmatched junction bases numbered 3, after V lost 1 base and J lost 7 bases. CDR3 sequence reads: CASSPLGTGGQPQHF. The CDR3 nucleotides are TGTGCCAGCTCACCACTTGGGACAGGGGGACAGCCCCAGCATTTT. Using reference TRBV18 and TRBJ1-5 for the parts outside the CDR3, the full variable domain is NAGVMQNPRHLVRRRGQEARLRCSPMKGHSHVYWYRQLPEEGLKFMVYLQKENIIDESGMPKERFSAEFPKEGPSILRIQQVVRGDSAAYFCASSPLGTGGQPQHFGDGTRLSIL.

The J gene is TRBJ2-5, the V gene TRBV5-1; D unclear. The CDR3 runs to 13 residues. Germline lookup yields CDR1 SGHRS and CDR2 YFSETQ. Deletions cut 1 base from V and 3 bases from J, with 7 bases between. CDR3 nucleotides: TGCGCCAGCAGCTTGAGACACAAAGAGACCCAGTACTTC. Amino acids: CASSLRHKETQYF.

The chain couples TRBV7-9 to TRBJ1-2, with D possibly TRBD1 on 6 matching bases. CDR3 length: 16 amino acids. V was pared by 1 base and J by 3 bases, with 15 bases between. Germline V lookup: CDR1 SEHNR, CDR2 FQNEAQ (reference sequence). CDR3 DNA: TGTGCCAGCAGCTTAGGGACAGCAGGGGTCTACTATGGCTACACCTTC. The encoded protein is CASSLGTAGVYYGYTF.